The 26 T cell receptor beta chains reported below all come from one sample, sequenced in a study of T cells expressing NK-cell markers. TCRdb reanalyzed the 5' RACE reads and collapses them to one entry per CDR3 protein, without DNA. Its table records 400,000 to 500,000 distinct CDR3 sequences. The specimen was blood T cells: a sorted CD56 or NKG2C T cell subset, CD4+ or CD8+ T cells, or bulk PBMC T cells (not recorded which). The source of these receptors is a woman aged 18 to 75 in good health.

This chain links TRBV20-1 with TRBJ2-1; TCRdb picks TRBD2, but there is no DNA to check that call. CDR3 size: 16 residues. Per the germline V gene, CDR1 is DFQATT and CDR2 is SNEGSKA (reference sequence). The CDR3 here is CSASRTRGGNNNEQFF.

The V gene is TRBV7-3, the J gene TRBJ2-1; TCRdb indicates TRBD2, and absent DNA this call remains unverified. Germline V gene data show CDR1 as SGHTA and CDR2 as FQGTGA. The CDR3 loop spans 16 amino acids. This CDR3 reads CASSLGASGRVREQFF.

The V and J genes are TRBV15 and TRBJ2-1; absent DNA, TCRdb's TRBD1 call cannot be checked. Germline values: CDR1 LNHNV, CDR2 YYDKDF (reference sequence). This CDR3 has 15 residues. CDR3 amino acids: CATGDLGGNFNEQFF.

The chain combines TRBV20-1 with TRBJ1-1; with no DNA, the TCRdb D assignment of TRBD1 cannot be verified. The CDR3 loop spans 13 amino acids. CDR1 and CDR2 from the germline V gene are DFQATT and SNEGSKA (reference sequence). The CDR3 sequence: CTIGTGRDTEAFF.

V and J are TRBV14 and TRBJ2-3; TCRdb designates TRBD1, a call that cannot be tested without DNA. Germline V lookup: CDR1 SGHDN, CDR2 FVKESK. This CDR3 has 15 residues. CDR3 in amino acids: CASSHLRQGTDTQYF. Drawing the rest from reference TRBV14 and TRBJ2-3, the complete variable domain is EAGVTQFPSHSVIEKGQTVTLRCDPISGHDNLYWYRRVMGKEIKFLLHFVKESKQDESGMPNNRFLAERTGGTYSTLKVQPAELEDSGVYFCASSHLRQGTDTQYFGPGTRLTVL.

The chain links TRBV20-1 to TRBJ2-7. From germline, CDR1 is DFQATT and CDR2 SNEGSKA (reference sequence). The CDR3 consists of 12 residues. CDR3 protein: CSARDSVVVQYF.

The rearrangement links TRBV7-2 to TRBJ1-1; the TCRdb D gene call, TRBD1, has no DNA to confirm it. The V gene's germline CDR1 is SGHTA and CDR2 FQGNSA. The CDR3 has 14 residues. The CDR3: CASSLITGLTEAFF. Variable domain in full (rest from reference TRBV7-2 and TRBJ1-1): GAGVSQSPSNKVTEKGKDVELRCDPISGHTALYWYRQSLGQGLEFLIYFQGNSAPDKSGLPSDRFSAERTGGSVSTLTIQRTQQEDSAVYLCASSLITGLTEAFFGQGTRLTVV.

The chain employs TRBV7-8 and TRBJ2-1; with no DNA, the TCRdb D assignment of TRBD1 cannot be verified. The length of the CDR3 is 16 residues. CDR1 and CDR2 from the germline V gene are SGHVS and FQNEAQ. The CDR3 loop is CASSLGLADTYNEQFF. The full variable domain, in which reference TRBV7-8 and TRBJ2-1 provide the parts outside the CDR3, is GAGVSQSPRYKVAKRGQDVALRCDPISGHVSLFWYQQALGQGPEFLTYFQNEAQLDKSGLPSDRFFAERPEGSVSTLKIQRTQQEDSAVYLCASSLGLADTYNEQFFGPGTRLTVL.

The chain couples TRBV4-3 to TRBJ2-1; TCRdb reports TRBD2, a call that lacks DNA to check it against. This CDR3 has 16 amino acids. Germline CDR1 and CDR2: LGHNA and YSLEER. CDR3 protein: CASSQTTGGSYNEQFF.

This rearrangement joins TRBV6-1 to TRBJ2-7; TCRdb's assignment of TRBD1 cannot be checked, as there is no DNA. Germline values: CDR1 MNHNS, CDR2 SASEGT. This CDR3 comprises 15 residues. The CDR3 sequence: CASRPQQGESYEQYF.

This chain's CDR3 is CASSPRAGGIYEQFF. This sequence joins TRBV9 and TRBJ2-1; TCRdb gives TRBD2 as the D gene, but with no DNA this cannot be confirmed. There are 15 residues in the CDR3. Germline V gene sequence: CDR1 SGDLS, CDR2 YYNGEE.

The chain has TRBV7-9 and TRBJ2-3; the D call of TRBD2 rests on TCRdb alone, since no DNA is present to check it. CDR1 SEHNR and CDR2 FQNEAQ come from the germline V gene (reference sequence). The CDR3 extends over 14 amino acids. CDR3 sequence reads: CASSFPSGSGTQYF.

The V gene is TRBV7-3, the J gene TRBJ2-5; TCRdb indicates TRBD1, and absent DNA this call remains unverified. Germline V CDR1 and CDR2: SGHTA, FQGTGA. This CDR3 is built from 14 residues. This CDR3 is CASSWDGKRETQYF.

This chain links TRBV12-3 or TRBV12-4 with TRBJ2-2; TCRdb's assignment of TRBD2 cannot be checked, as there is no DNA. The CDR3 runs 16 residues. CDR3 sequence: CASTGSLGANTGELFF.

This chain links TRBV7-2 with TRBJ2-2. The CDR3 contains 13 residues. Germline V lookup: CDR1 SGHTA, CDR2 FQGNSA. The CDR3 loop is CASRWEITGELFF.

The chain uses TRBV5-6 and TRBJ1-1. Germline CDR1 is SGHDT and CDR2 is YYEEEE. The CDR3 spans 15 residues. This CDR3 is CASSWEPGPSTEAFF. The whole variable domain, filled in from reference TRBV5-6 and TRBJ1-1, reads DAGVTQSPTHLIKTRGQQVTLRCSPKSGHDTVSWYQQALGQGPQFIFQYYEEEERQRGNFPDRFSGHQFPNYSSELNVNALLLGDSALYLCASSWEPGPSTEAFFGQGTRLTVV.

The CDR3 reads CASSLGQGVTYGYTF. This chain joins TRBV7-2 and TRBJ1-2; TCRdb calls TRBD1, which cannot be checked without DNA. This CDR3 contains 15 residues. Germline CDR1 and CDR2: SGHTA and FQGNSA.

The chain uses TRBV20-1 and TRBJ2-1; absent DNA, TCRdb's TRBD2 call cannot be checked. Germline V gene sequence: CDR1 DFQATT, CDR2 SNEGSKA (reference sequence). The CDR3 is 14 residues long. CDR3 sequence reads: CSATRTSGYNEQFF.

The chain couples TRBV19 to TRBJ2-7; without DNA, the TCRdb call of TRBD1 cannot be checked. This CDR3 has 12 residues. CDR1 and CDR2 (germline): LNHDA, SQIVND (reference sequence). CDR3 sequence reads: CACSGTNYEQYF.

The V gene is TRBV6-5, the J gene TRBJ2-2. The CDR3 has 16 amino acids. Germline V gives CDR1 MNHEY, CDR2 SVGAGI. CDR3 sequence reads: CASSYAAMGNTGELFF.

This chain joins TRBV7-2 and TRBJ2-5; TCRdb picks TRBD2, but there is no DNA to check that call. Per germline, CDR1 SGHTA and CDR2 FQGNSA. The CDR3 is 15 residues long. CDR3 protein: CASGWVAGVMETQYF.

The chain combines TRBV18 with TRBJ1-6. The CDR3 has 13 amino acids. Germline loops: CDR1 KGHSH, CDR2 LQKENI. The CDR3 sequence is CASSPKQNSPLHF.

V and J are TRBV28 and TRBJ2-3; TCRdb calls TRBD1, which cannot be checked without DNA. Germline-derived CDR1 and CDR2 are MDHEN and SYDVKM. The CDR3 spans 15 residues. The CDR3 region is CASSPGAGVTDTQYF.

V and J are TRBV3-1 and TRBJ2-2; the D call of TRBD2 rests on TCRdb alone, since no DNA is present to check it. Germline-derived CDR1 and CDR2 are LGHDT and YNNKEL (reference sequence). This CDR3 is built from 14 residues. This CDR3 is CASSPFGAPGELFF.

The CDR3: CASSQDIGYNSPLHF. The chain links TRBV3-1 to TRBJ1-6. CDR1 and CDR2 from the germline V gene are LGHDT and YNNKEL (reference sequence). CDR3 size: 15 residues. The full variable domain, its missing parts supplied by reference TRBV3-1 and TRBJ1-6, is DTAVSQTPKYLVTQMGNDKSIKCEQNLGHDTMYWYKQDSKKFLKIMFSYNNKELIINETVPNRFSPKSPDKAHLNLHINSLELGDSAVYFCASSQDIGYNSPLHFGNGTRLTVT.

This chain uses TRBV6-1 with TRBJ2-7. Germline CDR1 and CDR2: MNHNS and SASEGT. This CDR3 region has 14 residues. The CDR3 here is CASSENRGSYEQYF.